The 20 T cell receptor beta chains below all came from one sample that was sequenced in a study of CD4 T cell repertoires in COVID-19. Sequenced by immunoSEQ multiplex PCR; TCRdb stores in-frame clones only, minus some. The top ten hold about 0.58% of the sample, which has 65,000 to 95,000 clones, 83% seen once. Here the sequenced sample was CD4+ T cells from peripheral blood, taken after recovery from COVID-19. The receptors were sampled from a human donor who had COVID-19.

The count of this clone is one. The chain links TRBV9 to TRBJ2-3; 10 bases fit TRBD2. From germline, CDR1 is SGDLS and CDR2 YYNGEE. With 3 bases clipped from V and 6 bases from J, the junction kept 7 bases outside the gene matches. The CDR3 runs 15 residues. CDR3 nucleotides: TGTGCCAGCAGCGGACCTAGCGGGGGTGGGGATACGCAGTATTTT. Translated: CASSGPSGGGDTQYF.

The V call is TRBV6-4, the J call TRBJ2-3; D may correspond to TRBD1 or TRBD2 (5 bases each). Germline V gene sequence: CDR1 MRHNA, CDR2 SNTAGT. The CDR3 consists of 15 residues. V lost 5 bases and J lost 0, with 12 bases in between. The CDR3, as DNA: TGTGCCAGCAGTCCCGATTGGGGGAGCACAGATACGCAGTATTTT. This sequence encodes CASSPDWGSTDTQYF.

The chain uses TRBV11-2 and TRBJ2-1, with TRBD2 as a possible D gene (6 bases). With 3 bases removed from V and 4 bases from J, the gap between germline ends came to 22 bases. CDR3 length: 18 residues. The germline CDR1 and CDR2 sequences are SGHAT and FQNNGV. The CDR3 DNA is TGTGCCAGCAGCTTCTCGCCGGGGTGGGAGGACCCATACAATGAGCAGTTCTTC. This gives the protein CASSFSPGWEDPYNEQFF.

The chain links TRBV11-2 to TRBJ1-5; D may be TRBD1 (5 bases). This CDR3 contains 15 residues. The V end was cut by 5 bases, the J end by 3 bases, with 14 bases between. The germline CDR1 and CDR2 sequences are SGHAT and FQNNGV. CDR3 residues: CASSALGGDNQPQHF. DNA of the CDR3: TGTGCCAGCAGCGCCTTGGGGGGAGACAATCAGCCCCAGCATTTT.

The chain couples TRBV7-9 to TRBJ2-1; TRBD2 aligns across 8 bases. J gave up 6 bases and V 5 bases, and 18 bases lay outside the gene matches. CDR1 SEHNR and CDR2 FQNEAQ come from the germline V gene (reference sequence). The CDR3 is made up of 18 amino acids. CDR3 amino acids: CASSTITWSGSRGNEQFF. The CDR3 DNA reads as TGTGCCAGCAGCACAATAACGTGGAGCGGGAGTCGTGGCAATGAGCAGTTCTTC.

The chain links TRBV27 to TRBJ2-2, with D unclear. The germline V gene has CDR1 MNHEY and CDR2 SMNVEV (reference sequence). The CDR3 is 13 amino acids. V was cut by 5 bases and J by 2 bases, with 6 bases left in between. CDR3 sequence: CASSAHNTGELFF. In DNA form, the CDR3 reads TGTGCCAGCAGTGCCCACAACACCGGGGAGCTGTTTTTT.

The rearrangement joins TRBV24-1 to TRBJ2-1; 9 bases fit TRBD2. The CDR3 sequence is 16 residues long. The V segment lost 6 bases and the J segment 1 base; nucleotides outside the gene matches: 6. In germline, CDR1 is KGHDR, CDR2 SFDVKD. The CDR3 protein is CATSSLLAGSYNEQFF. The CDR3 DNA reads as TGTGCCACCAGTTCCCTTCTAGCGGGGTCCTACAATGAGCAGTTCTTC.

J is TRBJ2-5 and V is TRBV6-5; weak D call: TRBD2 (5 bases). Trimming shortened V by 6 bases and J by 3 bases, and 8 bases separated the two germline ends. Looked up from germline, CDR1 is MNHEY and CDR2 is SVGAGI. The CDR3 spans 12 residues. The CDR3 sequence: CASSGLKETQYF. The DNA for the CDR3 is TGTGCCAGCAGCGGACTTAAAGAGACCCAGTACTTC.

CDR3 DNA sequence: TGTGCCATCAGTGAGTCGTCCCTCAATCAGCCCCAGCATTTT. It encodes CAISESSLNQPQHF. The chain has TRBV10-3 and TRBJ1-5; D unresolved. This CDR3 has 14 residues. Germline V gene data show CDR1 as ENHRY and CDR2 as SYGVKD. V was clipped by 0 bases and J by 3 bases, with 6 bases between them.

The genes are TRBV29-1 and TRBJ2-3; 8 nucleotides agree with TRBD2. Trimming removed 6 bases from V and 5 bases from J; junction bases left unmatched: 7. This CDR3 is built from 13 residues. Germline CDR1 reads SQVTM; CDR2 reads ANQGSEA. Here the CDR3 DNA reads TGCAGCGTCCTTGGGCTAGCGGGAGATACGCAGTATTTT. Amino acid sequence: CSVLGLAGDTQYF.

The V and J genes are TRBV29-1 and TRBJ1-2; D uncertain. This CDR3 is 11 amino acids long. V was trimmed by 4 bases and J by 4 bases, leaving 7 bases between them. Germline V gene sequence: CDR1 SQVTM, CDR2 ANQGSEA. Written as DNA, the CDR3 is TGCAGCGTTGGCAGGAGCTATGGCTACACCTTC. This encodes CSVGRSYGYTF.

The genes are TRBV6-1 and TRBJ2-7; D gene ambiguous. The length of the CDR3 is 14 residues. V was clipped by 1 base and J by 2 bases, with 9 bases between them. CDR1 is MNHNS and CDR2 is SASEGT in the germline V gene. Here the CDR3 reads CASSEGPVTYEQYF. CDR3 DNA: TGTGCCAGCAGTGAAGGCCCAGTCACCTACGAGCAGTACTTC.

This clone was seen a single time. The chain uses TRBV5-6 and TRBJ2-3; 8 positions agree with TRBD2. The V segment lost 4 bases and the J segment 5 bases; nucleotides outside the gene matches: 3. Germline values: CDR1 SGHDT, CDR2 YYEEEE. CDR3 length: 13 amino acids. As DNA, the CDR3 is TGTGCCAGCAGCCCGGGGGGGATAGATACGCAGTATTTT. Protein sequence: CASSPGGIDTQYF.

The sample holds a few counts of this clone. The chain joins TRBV2 to TRBJ1-2; possible D gene TRBD1, 5 bases. Trimming cost V 6 bases and J 0 bases, with 8 bases left between them. This CDR3 comprises 13 residues. Looked up from germline, CDR1 is SNHLY and CDR2 is FYNNEI. CDR3 amino acids: CASSREANYGYTF. CDR3 nucleotides: TGTGCCAGCAGCAGGGAGGCTAACTATGGCTACACCTTC. The complete variable domain, with remaining parts taken from reference TRBV2 and TRBJ1-2, reads EPEVTQTPSHQVTQMGQEVILRCVPISNHLYFYWYRQILGQKVEFLVSFYNNEISEKSEIFDDQFSVERPDGSNFTLKIRSTKLEDSAMYFCASSREANYGYTFGSGTRLTVV.

J is TRBJ2-2 and V is TRBV28, with unresolved D. The CDR3 contains 16 residues. The germline gives CDR1 MDHEN, CDR2 SYDVKM. V shed 4 bases and J shed 5 bases, with 17 bases lying between them. The CDR3 DNA reads TGTGCCAGCAGTTCGATTTACTACCAACAGACCGGGGAGCTGTTTTTT. It specifies CASSSIYYQQTGELFF.

The chain has TRBV13 and TRBJ1-1, with unresolved D. Germline-derived CDR1 and CDR2 are PRHDT and FYEKMQ (reference sequence). The CDR3 runs to 11 residues. The V and J ends lost 6 bases and 1 base respectively, with 3 bases between them. The CDR3 protein is CASRENTEAFF. The CDR3 DNA sequence: TGTGCCAGCAGAGAGAACACTGAAGCTTTCTTT.

The chain is built from TRBV6-5 and TRBJ2-3; no clear D gene. The germline CDR1 and CDR2 sequences are MNHEY and SVGAGI. CDR3 length equals 14 residues. V lost 0 bases and J lost 0, with 4 bases in between. The CDR3: CASSYSESTDTQYF. For the CDR3, the DNA is TGTGCCAGCAGTTACTCGGAAAGCACAGATACGCAGTATTTT.

The CDR3 protein is CASSSTTSAYEQYF. CDR3 nucleotides: TGCGCCAGCAGCTCGACGACATCGGCCTACGAGCAGTACTTC. The V call is TRBV5-1, the J call TRBJ2-7; D gene unclear. Germline CDR1 and CDR2: SGHRS and YFSETQ. There are 14 residues in the CDR3. V lost 3 bases and J 2 bases, leaving 12 bases between the germline ends. Full variable domain (missing parts from reference TRBV5-1 and TRBJ2-7): KAGVTQTPRYLIKTRGQQVTLSCSPISGHRSVSWYQQTPGQGLQFLFEYFSETQRNKGNFPGRFSGRQFSNSRSEMNVSTLELGDSALYLCASSSTTSAYEQYFGPGTRLTVT.

The V call is TRBV4-1, the J call TRBJ1-6, with D possibly being TRBD1 (6 bases). The CDR3 sequence is 15 residues long. Germline CDR1 MGHRA, CDR2 YSYEKL. V lost 6 bases and J lost 8, with 17 bases in between. The CDR3 is CASRDNGQGYSPLHF. CDR3 DNA sequence: TGCGCCAGCAGGGACAACGGGCAGGGGTATTCACCCCTCCACTTT.

The chain has TRBV5-4 and TRBJ2-3; 7 nucleotides agree with TRBD2. CDR1 and CDR2 (germline): SGHNT, YYREEE (reference sequence). The trim removed 1 base at V and 0 bases at J, leaving 8 bases unmatched. The CDR3 is 17 amino acids. CDR3 in DNA: TGTGCCAGCAGCTTGAGGTTCAGCGGGGCAAGCACAGATACGCAGTATTTT. It specifies CASSLRFSGASTDTQYF.